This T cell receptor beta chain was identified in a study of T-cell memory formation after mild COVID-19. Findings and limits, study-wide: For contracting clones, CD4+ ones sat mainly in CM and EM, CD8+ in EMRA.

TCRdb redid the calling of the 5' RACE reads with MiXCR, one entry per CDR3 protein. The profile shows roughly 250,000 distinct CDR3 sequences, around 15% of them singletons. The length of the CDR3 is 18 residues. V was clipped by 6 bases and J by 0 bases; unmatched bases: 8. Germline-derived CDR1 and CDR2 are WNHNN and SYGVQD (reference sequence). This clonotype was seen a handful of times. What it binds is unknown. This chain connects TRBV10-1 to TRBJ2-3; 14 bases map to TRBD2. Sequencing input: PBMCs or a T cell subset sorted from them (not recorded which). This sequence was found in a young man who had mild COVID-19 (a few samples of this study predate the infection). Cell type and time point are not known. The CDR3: CASSGSGTSGGSTDTQYF. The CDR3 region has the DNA TGCGCCAGCAGCGGCTCCGGGACTAGCGGGGGCAGCACAGATACGCAGTATTTT.